This TCR beta chain came from a study of CD4 and CD8 cells across lung adenocarcinoma regions. Samples came from patients with localized non-small cell lung adenocarcinoma. TCRdb passed the PCR reads through MiXCR, listing each CDR3 protein once. Of some 12,000 distinct CDR3 sequences in the sample, around half were seen once. This CDR3 has 17 amino acids. The germline V gene has CDR1 MNHNS and CDR2 SASEGT. V was cut by 3 bases and J by 13 bases, with 28 bases left in between. This TCR was recovered from a female donor with lung adenocarcinoma. The CD4 and CD8 labels of this study may be unreliable. Sequencing was done on a sample of CD8+ T cells from the margin of a lung tumor. The chain links TRBV6-1 to TRBJ2-4; D gene unclear. The CDR3 region is CASSEQQPRSAKNTQYF. The CDR3 DNA reads TGTGCCAGCAGTGAGCAGCAACCAAGGAGTGCCAAAAACACCCAGTACTTC.